This TCR beta chain was retrieved from a study of cytomegalovirus exposure and HLA in healthy donors. Study information: Later, an analysis reported that the 130 or so validation repertoires had used the same platform as the approximately 680 first-cohort repertoires. The study's findings and limits: The tendency of first-cohort TCR clusters to co-occur in the 90 to 150 validation repertoires was the finding of a later analysis.

Worth noting for this clone: The antigen is not known.

Method: immunoSEQ multiplex PCR; TCRdb's copy keeps in-frame clones and lacks some. The repertoire includes about 63,000 clones, roughly 90% of them detected once, and 1% to 1.5% sits in the top ten. V lost 5 bases to trimming and J lost 2 bases; unmatched junction nucleotides: 6. The CDR3 runs 15 residues. Germline V CDR1 and CDR2: SGHTA, FQGNSA. The TCR was taken from a woman aged 18 to 35 in good health and CMV-seronegative. The chain employs TRBV7-2 and TRBJ2-7, with 10 bases aligning to TRBD2. Material for sequencing was PBMCs. The CDR3 DNA sequence: TGTGCCAGCAGCGGCGGACTAGCGGCCCCCTACGAGCAGTACTTC. This gives the protein CASSGGLAAPYEQYF.